This paragraph reports one TCR beta chain. Its target is unknown. The repertoire was sequenced with immunoSEQ multiplex PCR; TCRdb's copy has only in-frame clones and lacks some. The sample has fewer than 55,000 clones; 80% are singletons. The data belong to a study of radiation and T cells in renal cell carcinoma. Whole-study context: Nephrectomy followed 15 Gy stereotactic body radiation by 4 weeks. Study-wide results and limits: Top tumor clonotypes rose in blood 2 weeks post-radiation, then contracted. No pretreatment tumor biopsies were available for baseline clonotypes.

CDR1 and CDR2 (germline): SGHDT, YYEEEE. This CDR3 is built from 15 residues. Trimming removed 4 bases from V and 6 bases from J, with 19 bases in between. The time point here: blood 2 weeks post-SBRT. Treatment reported: 15 Gy SBRT to primary tumor, nephrectomy 4 weeks later. After SBRT, blood was collected at 2 and 4 weeks, plus baseline. The chain employs TRBV5-6 and TRBJ1-2, with D possibly matching TRBD1 (5 bases). This clonotype was obtained from a woman aged 70-85 years with renal cell carcinoma. The sample consisted of blood, taken from a patient whose treatment included radiotherapy and nephrectomy. CDR3 in amino acids: CASSPGVGRLDGYTF. CDR3 DNA: TGTGCCAGCAGCCCGGGGGTCGGGCGATTAGATGGCTACACCTTC.